These 13 T cell receptor beta chains originate from one sample sequenced in a study of T-cell memory formation after mild COVID-19. Each CDR3 protein gets one entry after TCRdb re-called the 5' RACE reads with MiXCR. The table includes about 350,000 distinct CDR3 sequences, roughly 15% detected once. Sequences were obtained from PBMCs or a T cell subset sorted from them (not recorded which). All receptors come from a man in his late teens or twenties who had mild COVID-19 (a few samples of this study predate the infection). Cell type and time point are not known.

The chain employs TRBV4-3 and TRBJ1-2, with D perhaps TRBD1 (5 bases). The germline V and J ends were trimmed by 0 bases and 3 bases, with 8 bases remaining between them. Germline lookup yields CDR1 LGHNA and CDR2 YSLEER. The length of the CDR3 is 14 residues. In DNA form, the CDR3 reads TGCGCCAGCAGCCAAGATCCGACAGACTATGGCTACACCTTC. It codes for CASSQDPTDYGYTF.

This chain connects TRBV28 to TRBJ1-6; tentatively, D is TRBD1 (5 bases). Trimming shortened V by 3 bases and J by 10 bases, and 13 bases separated the two germline ends. The CDR3 runs to 14 residues. Germline CDR1 and CDR2: MDHEN and SYDVKM. The CDR3 DNA reads as TGTGCCAGCAGTTTCCCCAGCAGGGAATCACCCCTCCACTTT. Translation: CASSFPSRESPLHF.

This clonotype was counted between two and nine times. The chain carries TRBV6-6 and TRBJ1-6; D gene ambiguous. CDR1 and CDR2 (germline): MNHNY, SVGAGI (reference sequence). Trimming removed 7 bases from V and 7 bases from J, with 14 bases in between. The CDR3 totals 14 residues. In DNA form, the CDR3 reads TGTGCCAGCACCCCCCCCGGCGGGAATTCACCCCTCCACTTT. Protein product: CASTPPGGNSPLHF.

This sequence joins TRBV5-4 and TRBJ2-7, with 7 bases aligning to TRBD2. There are 15 residues in the CDR3. V lost 1 base to trimming and J lost 4 bases; unmatched junction nucleotides: 8. Germline CDR1 reads SGHNT; CDR2 reads YYREEE (reference sequence). For the CDR3, the DNA is TGTGCCAGCAGCTTGCGCCCGGGGGGAATGTACGAGCAGTACTTC. This sequence encodes CASSLRPGGMYEQYF.

The CDR3 coding sequence is TGTGCCAGCAGTTACCTCCGAGCCAAGGCTTTCTTT. This encodes CASSYLRAKAFF. The chain carries TRBV6-2 or TRBV6-3 and TRBJ1-1; no firm D call. V was clipped by 2 bases and J by 11 bases, with 12 bases between them. This CDR3 comprises 12 residues. The germline gives CDR1 MNHEY, CDR2 SVGEGT.

The table lists this clonotype with a few counts. The chain carries TRBV9 and TRBJ2-3, with a tentative D call TRBD2 (7 bases). The V and J ends lost 3 bases and 1 base respectively, with 15 bases between them. The germline V gene encodes CDR1 SGDLS and CDR2 YYNGEE. This CDR3 is built from 16 residues. The CDR3 sequence is CASSATGGGGTDTQYF. The DNA of the CDR3 is TGTGCCAGCAGCGCCACCGGAGGGGGGGGCACAGATACGCAGTATTTT.

This clonotype was seen more than once but under ten times. The chain carries TRBV7-3 and TRBJ1-2; D perhaps matches TRBD1 (6 bases). Germline V gives CDR1 SGHTA, CDR2 FQGTGA. This CDR3 contains 15 residues. V dropped 2 bases and J dropped 2 bases, with 12 bases sitting between them. CDR3 loop: CASSLYPGQNYGYTF. The CDR3 DNA sequence: TGTGCCAGCAGCTTATACCCCGGACAGAACTATGGCTACACCTTC.

The V and J genes are TRBV20-1 and TRBJ2-1, with 8 positions matching TRBD2. Trimming removed 0 bases from V and 1 base from J; junction bases left unmatched: 11. The CDR3 is made up of 18 amino acids. Germline CDR1 is DFQATT and CDR2 is SNEGSKA (reference sequence). The chain's CDR3 is CSAREGGGGPYSYNEQFF. CDR3 DNA sequence: TGCAGTGCTAGAGAAGGCGGCGGGGGGCCTTATTCCTACAATGAGCAGTTCTTC.

This clonotype was seen a few times. The chain links TRBV27 to TRBJ2-5; D possibly uses TRBD1 or TRBD2 (5 bases each). CDR3 size: 11 residues. Deletions cut 10 bases from V and 5 bases from J, with 11 bases between. Germline loops: CDR1 MNHEY, CDR2 SMNVEV (reference sequence). Written as DNA, the CDR3 is TGTGCCACGGGACGGCAGGAGACCCAGTACTTC. It yields the protein CATGRQETQYF.

V usage is TRBV4-1 and J usage is TRBJ2-3; 13 bases fit TRBD2. Losses at the gene ends were 5 bases for V and 2 bases for J; bases not matched to a gene: 7. Germline V gene sequence: CDR1 MGHRA, CDR2 YSYEKL. The CDR3 is made up of 17 amino acids. The CDR3 loop reads CASSATSGGVFTDTQYF. DNA for the CDR3: TGCGCCAGCAGCGCAACTAGCGGGGGGGTATTCACAGATACGCAGTATTTT.

The J gene is TRBJ1-6, the V gene TRBV3-1; D unresolved. Germline CDR1 reads LGHDT; CDR2 reads YNNKEL (reference sequence). V was cut by 2 bases and J by 11 bases, with 7 bases left in between. The length of the CDR3 is 12 residues. The CDR3 is CASSQRGTPLHF. The DNA of the CDR3 is TGTGCCAGCAGCCAACGTGGGACACCCCTCCACTTT.

The J gene is TRBJ2-1, the V gene TRBV4-1; D is tentatively TRBD1 or TRBD2 (5 bases each). Between the trimmed V and J ends, which lost 1 base and 0 bases, there was a span of 10 bases. Germline V CDR1 and CDR2: MGHRA, YSYEKL. This CDR3 is 16 amino acids long. CDR3 sequence reads: CASSQAEGSSYNEQFF. CDR3 sequence (DNA): TGCGCCAGCAGCCAAGCTGAGGGGAGCTCCTACAATGAGCAGTTCTTC.

V is TRBV20-1 and J is TRBJ2-3; 13 bases line up with TRBD2. Germline assignment: CDR1 DFQATT and CDR2 SNEGSKA (reference sequence). The junction had 7 bases not matched to a gene; V was cut back by 5 bases and J by 2 bases. This CDR3 is 16 amino acids long. The CDR3 DNA follows: TGCAGTGCTGAGCTGGGACTAGCGGGGAACACAGATACGCAGTATTTT. This sequence encodes CSAELGLAGNTDTQYF.